This T cell receptor beta chain was sequenced in a study of radiotherapy plus CTLA-4 blockade in lung cancer. Study-wide background: Objective responses arose in approximately 17% of patients, and under 40% experienced disease control. Overall study findings and caveats: The authors reported that early blood T cell clone dynamics, with interferon-beta, best predicted response. The study found tumor-derived TCR clones expanded in blood after radiotherapy plus ipilimumab.

Of note for this clone: Its antigen is undetermined.

The table came from immunoSEQ multiplex PCR; TCRdb's copy has only in-frame clones and leaves some out. The sample has roughly 42,000 clones; approximately 62% are singletons. With ipilimumab providing CTLA-4 blockade, focal radiation was administered to patients who had chemo-refractory metastatic non-small-cell lung cancer. This specimen was peripheral blood, taken from a patient treated with radiotherapy plus ipilimumab. The source is a human donor with non-small cell lung cancer who had a partial response to radiotherapy plus ipilimumab.

As DNA, the CDR3 is TGTGCCAGCAGCCTTGACAATGAGCAGTTCTTC. Protein sequence: CASSLDNEQFF. The V gene is TRBV6-5, the J gene TRBJ2-1; D unclear. Germline CDR1 is MNHEY and CDR2 is SVGAGI. CDR3 length: 11 amino acids. V was cut by 6 bases and J by 5 bases, with 5 bases left in between.